The rows below give T cell receptor beta chains drawn from one sample of a study of blood T cell repertoires in COVID-19. Repertoires were generated with immunoSEQ multiplex PCR, while TCRdb's copy carries only in-frame clones and drops some. The sample consists of about 100,000 clones, more than 85% of them appearing once. The sequencing sample was made of peripheral blood. Receptor source: a man in his fifties or sixties with acute or convalescent COVID-19. Both conserved end residues are part of each CDR3. The order of the fields is CDR3 DNA, CDR3 protein, clone size, V gene, D gene, J gene. D genes are given only for firm matches. Not all rows give a size; the values are once, few, many and, for expanded clones, a class.

CDR3 DNA: TGCGCCAGCAGCCAAGATGGCCGTTACAATGAGCAGTTCTTC
CDR3 protein: CASSQDGRYNEQFF
clone size: NA
V gene: TRBV4-1
D gene: NA
J gene: TRBJ2-1

CDR3 DNA: TGTGCCAGCAGCTTAGATCGGGGTAGCGGGAGGGCCTACGAGCAGTACTTC
CDR3 protein: CASSLDRGSGRAYEQYF
clone size: NA
V gene: TRBV7-2
D gene: TRBD2
J gene: TRBJ2-7

CDR3 DNA: TGTGCCAGTAGTCCGGGACAGGGGATGAACACTGAAGCTTTCTTT
CDR3 protein: CASSPGQGMNTEAFF
clone size: NA
V gene: TRBV19
D gene: TRBD1
J gene: TRBJ1-1

CDR3 DNA: TGTGCTAGTGGCCGGAGCGGATCCTACAATGAGCAGTTCTTC
CDR3 protein: CASGRSGSYNEQFF
clone size: once
V gene: TRBV12-5
D gene: NA
J gene: TRBJ2-1

CDR3 DNA: TGTGCCAGCAGCGGGGTGGGACTAGCGGATTACGAGCAGTACTTC
CDR3 protein: CASSGVGLADYEQYF
clone size: NA
V gene: TRBV5-5
D gene: TRBD2
J gene: TRBJ2-7

CDR3 DNA: TGCAGCGTCCCCAGAGGAGGAGTCTCGGGCGAGCAGTACTTC
CDR3 protein: CSVPRGGVSGEQYF
clone size: NA
V gene: TRBV29-1
D gene: NA
J gene: TRBJ2-7

CDR3 DNA: TGTGCCAGCATGGAACGGGAGTACCCCGGGGAGCTGTTTTTT
CDR3 protein: CASMEREYPGELFF
clone size: NA
V gene: TRBV2
D gene: NA
J gene: TRBJ2-2

CDR3 DNA: TGCAGCGTTCAAGGGGGCGACGGCAATCAGCCCCAGCATTTT
CDR3 protein: CSVQGGDGNQPQHF
clone size: NA
V gene: TRBV29-1
D gene: TRBD1
J gene: TRBJ1-5

CDR3 DNA: TGTGCCAGCAGCCAAGAGAGGGACAGGGGTATTGGGACCCAGTACTTC
CDR3 protein: CASSQERDRGIGTQYF
clone size: NA
V gene: TRBV14
D gene: TRBD1
J gene: TRBJ2-5

CDR3 DNA: TGCGCCAGCAGCTTGGAGGCAGGGTGGGAGCAGTACTTC
CDR3 protein: CASSLEAGWEQYF
clone size: NA
V gene: TRBV5-1
D gene: NA
J gene: TRBJ2-7

CDR3 DNA: TGTGCTAGTGGTTTAACGGAGACGTCGGGTGAAAAACTGTTTTTT
CDR3 protein: CASGLTETSGEKLFF
clone size: NA
V gene: TRBV12-5
D gene: NA
J gene: TRBJ1-4

CDR3 DNA: TGCGCCAGCAGCTTGGCGGACAGACAGCGGGGGGAGACCCAGTACTTC
CDR3 protein: CASSLADRQRGETQYF
clone size: NA
V gene: TRBV5-1
D gene: TRBD2
J gene: TRBJ2-5

CDR3 DNA: TGTGCCAGCAGTTGGCAGGGCAAAACAACTAATGAAAAACTGTTTTTT
CDR3 protein: CASSWQGKTTNEKLFF
clone size: NA
V gene: TRBV27
D gene: NA
J gene: TRBJ1-4

CDR3 DNA: TGTGCCAGCAGCTTAATAGCGTTCGACTACTCGAACACCGGGGAGCTGTTTTTT
CDR3 protein: CASSLIAFDYSNTGELFF
clone size: NA
V gene: TRBV7-2
D gene: NA
J gene: TRBJ2-2

CDR3 DNA: TGTGCCAGCAGCGTAGGTCTTTCTCCTAACTATGGCTACACCTTC
CDR3 protein: CASSVGLSPNYGYTF
clone size: few
V gene: TRBV9
D gene: NA
J gene: TRBJ1-2

CDR3 DNA: TGTGCCAGCAGGGGGGGGGACAGGGAAGAGACCCAGTACTTC
CDR3 protein: CASRGGDREETQYF
clone size: NA
V gene: TRBV7-9
D gene: TRBD1
J gene: TRBJ2-5

CDR3 DNA: TGTGGCCATCAGGGAGGGGGGACTGAAGCTTTCTTT
CDR3 protein: CGHQGGGTEAFF
clone size: NA
V gene: TRBV2
D gene: NA
J gene: TRBJ1-1

CDR3 DNA: TGTGCCAGCAGTTTATTCCGGGACAGGGGCCTCAATTCACCCCTCCACTTT
CDR3 protein: CASSLFRDRGLNSPLHF
clone size: NA
V gene: TRBV28
D gene: TRBD1
J gene: TRBJ1-6

CDR3 DNA: TGTGCCAGTAGGCCCGGGCCAGGGTCCTGGGAGCAGTACTTC
CDR3 protein: CASRPGPGSWEQYF
clone size: NA
V gene: TRBV19
D gene: NA
J gene: TRBJ2-7

CDR3 DNA: TGTGCCAGCAGTTTAGACGGAGCCGAAGCTTTCTTT
CDR3 protein: CASSLDGAEAFF
clone size: NA
V gene: TRBV12-3/TRBV12-4
D gene: NA
J gene: TRBJ1-1

CDR3 DNA: TGTGCTAGTGGTTTGGGGACAGGGACCCCAGAGACCCAGTACTTC
CDR3 protein: CASGLGTGTPETQYF
clone size: NA
V gene: TRBV12-5
D gene: TRBD1
J gene: TRBJ2-5

CDR3 DNA: TGCGCCAGCAGCCAAGATATGTATGAAAAACTGTTTTTT
CDR3 protein: CASSQDMYEKLFF
clone size: NA
V gene: TRBV4-3
D gene: NA
J gene: TRBJ1-4

CDR3 DNA: TGTGCCAGCAGCTTAGTTCCAGGCCCTAAAGAGACCCAGTACTTC
CDR3 protein: CASSLVPGPKETQYF
clone size: NA
V gene: TRBV11-3
D gene: NA
J gene: TRBJ2-5

CDR3 DNA: TGTGCCAGCAGCCCCATGGCGCGGGAAAACACAGATACGCAGTATTTT
CDR3 protein: CASSPMARENTDTQYF
clone size: once
V gene: TRBV7-2
D gene: NA
J gene: TRBJ2-3

CDR3 DNA: TGTGCCAGCAGACAGGATTCTACCTACGAGCAGTACTTC
CDR3 protein: CASRQDSTYEQYF
clone size: NA
V gene: TRBV2
D gene: NA
J gene: TRBJ2-7

CDR3 DNA: TGTGCCAGCAGCGTGGGTATTAGCGGGAGGGGCACCTACGAGCAGTACTTC
CDR3 protein: CASSVGISGRGTYEQYF
clone size: NA
V gene: TRBV9
D gene: TRBD2
J gene: TRBJ2-7

CDR3 DNA: TGTGCCAGTAAAAAAGGGACAGGGGAGGGTTATGGCTACACCTTC
CDR3 protein: CASKKGTGEGYGYTF
clone size: NA
V gene: TRBV19
D gene: TRBD1
J gene: TRBJ1-2

CDR3 DNA: TGTGCCAGCAGTCCAGGGACTAGCGGGAGAGGGGAGCAGTTCTTC
CDR3 protein: CASSPGTSGRGEQFF
clone size: once
V gene: TRBV27
D gene: TRBD2
J gene: TRBJ2-1

CDR3 DNA: TGTGCCAGCTCCGCGGGGAGCTTGGGACAGGGAAACACTGAAGCTTTCTTT
CDR3 protein: CASSAGSLGQGNTEAFF
clone size: NA
V gene: TRBV18
D gene: TRBD1
J gene: TRBJ1-1

CDR3 DNA: TGCGCCAGCAGCCGGGCCCCCTCCGGCGTTAACTATGGCTACACCTTC
CDR3 protein: CASSRAPSGVNYGYTF
clone size: once
V gene: TRBV4-1
D gene: NA
J gene: TRBJ1-2

CDR3 DNA: TGTGCCAGCAGCTTATGGGCCACCATCCAGACTGAAGCTTTCTTT
CDR3 protein: CASSLWATIQTEAFF
clone size: NA
V gene: TRBV7-9
D gene: NA
J gene: TRBJ1-1

CDR3 DNA: TGTGCCAGCAGCATCCCTAGGACTGAAGCTTTCTTT
CDR3 protein: CASSIPRTEAFF
clone size: NA
V gene: TRBV9
D gene: NA
J gene: TRBJ1-1

CDR3 DNA: TGTGCCAGCAGTGGGGACACCTTGACGGGAGAGACCCAGTACTTC
CDR3 protein: CASSGDTLTGETQYF
clone size: once
V gene: TRBV2
D gene: NA
J gene: TRBJ2-5

CDR3 DNA: TGTGCCATCAGGGACATGGCGAAAGAGACCCAGTACTTC
CDR3 protein: CAIRDMAKETQYF
clone size: NA
V gene: TRBV10-3
D gene: NA
J gene: TRBJ2-5

CDR3 DNA: TGTGCCAGTAGTATCGCGGCAATAGCTGGAAACACCATATATTTT
CDR3 protein: CASSIAAIAGNTIYF
clone size: NA
V gene: TRBV19
D gene: NA
J gene: TRBJ1-3

CDR3 DNA: TGTGCCAGCAGCGGGTACGGGGGGGGCGAGACCCAGTACTTC
CDR3 protein: CASSGYGGGETQYF
clone size: few
V gene: TRBV5-4
D gene: TRBD2
J gene: TRBJ2-5

CDR3 DNA: TGTGCCAGCAGTGAAGCGACAGGGGGCGGGGAGACCCAGTACTTC
CDR3 protein: CASSEATGGGETQYF
clone size: NA
V gene: TRBV6-1
D gene: TRBD1
J gene: TRBJ2-5

CDR3 DNA: TGTGCCAGCAGCCTGGGCGGGGGCAGCGGGGCTCACTCCTACGAGCAGTACTTC
CDR3 protein: CASSLGGGSGAHSYEQYF
clone size: NA
V gene: TRBV7-9
D gene: NA
J gene: TRBJ2-7

CDR3 DNA: TGCGCCAGCAGCTTGGTTCGCTGGGGTACGAGGACGGGAGAATTT
CDR3 protein: CASSLVRWGTRTGEF
clone size: NA
V gene: TRBV5-1
D gene: NA
J gene: TRBJ2-3

CDR3 DNA: TGCGCCAGCAGTCAGACAGGGCTCGGCTATGGCTACACCTTC
CDR3 protein: CASSQTGLGYGYTF
clone size: NA
V gene: TRBV5-1
D gene: TRBD1
J gene: TRBJ1-2

CDR3 DNA: TGCGCCAGCAGCCAAGTTCCTAGCGGGAGTGGCTCCTACGAGCAGTACTTC
CDR3 protein: CASSQVPSGSGSYEQYF
clone size: NA
V gene: TRBV4-3
D gene: TRBD2
J gene: TRBJ2-7

CDR3 DNA: TGTGCCAGCTCACTATGGGCCTCAGGGGTCGCCTACAATGAGCAGTTCTTC
CDR3 protein: CASSLWASGVAYNEQFF
clone size: NA
V gene: TRBV18
D gene: NA
J gene: TRBJ2-1

CDR3 DNA: TGTGCCAGCACCCACAGGGGGGGGAACACTGAAGCTTTCTTT
CDR3 protein: CASTHRGGNTEAFF
clone size: NA
V gene: TRBV21-1
D gene: NA
J gene: TRBJ1-1

CDR3 DNA: TGTGCCAGCAGCCTACGGACTAGCGGGAGTTCTAGCACAGATACGCAGTATTTT
CDR3 protein: CASSLRTSGSSSTDTQYF
clone size: NA
V gene: TRBV9
D gene: TRBD2
J gene: TRBJ2-3

CDR3 DNA: TGCGCCAGCAGCTCAAATCCCGGGACAGACGACCCCCAGTACTTC
CDR3 protein: CASSSNPGTDDPQYF
clone size: NA
V gene: TRBV5-1
D gene: TRBD1
J gene: TRBJ2-5

CDR3 DNA: TGTGCCAGCATTCTATCCGACAGGACCCACGAGCAGTACTTC
CDR3 protein: CASILSDRTHEQYF
clone size: NA
V gene: TRBV21-1
D gene: NA
J gene: TRBJ2-7